This T cell receptor (beta chain) was found in a study of CD8 T cells in ankylosing spondylitis. Regarding the study as a whole: A TCR beta motif of 7 to 9 highly homologous variants seemed to mark ankylosing spondylitis blood.

In this sample, this clonotype turned up many times. The antigen is undetermined. CDR3 size: 15 residues. V dropped 5 bases and J dropped 1 base, with 11 bases sitting between them. The germline V gene has CDR1 MGHDK and CDR2 SYGVNS. It was by quantitative 5'-RACE with molecular barcodes that TCR beta libraries were made. TCRdb re-called the 5' RACE reads with MiXCR, one entry per CDR3 protein. The top ten clones hold 0.5% to 0.65% of a sample with about 250,000 distinct CDR3 sequences, roughly a quarter of them seen once. Sequenced sample: blood, either unsorted or a sorted T cell fraction (not recorded which). The V and J genes are TRBV25-1 and TRBJ1-4; TRBD1 might be the D (5 bases). This clonotype originated in a male donor with ankylosing spondylitis or in good health (not recorded which). CDR3 amino acids: CASSSPGVTNEKLFF. CDR3 bases: TGTGCCAGCAGTTCCCCGGGGGTAACTAATGAAAAACTGTTTTTT.